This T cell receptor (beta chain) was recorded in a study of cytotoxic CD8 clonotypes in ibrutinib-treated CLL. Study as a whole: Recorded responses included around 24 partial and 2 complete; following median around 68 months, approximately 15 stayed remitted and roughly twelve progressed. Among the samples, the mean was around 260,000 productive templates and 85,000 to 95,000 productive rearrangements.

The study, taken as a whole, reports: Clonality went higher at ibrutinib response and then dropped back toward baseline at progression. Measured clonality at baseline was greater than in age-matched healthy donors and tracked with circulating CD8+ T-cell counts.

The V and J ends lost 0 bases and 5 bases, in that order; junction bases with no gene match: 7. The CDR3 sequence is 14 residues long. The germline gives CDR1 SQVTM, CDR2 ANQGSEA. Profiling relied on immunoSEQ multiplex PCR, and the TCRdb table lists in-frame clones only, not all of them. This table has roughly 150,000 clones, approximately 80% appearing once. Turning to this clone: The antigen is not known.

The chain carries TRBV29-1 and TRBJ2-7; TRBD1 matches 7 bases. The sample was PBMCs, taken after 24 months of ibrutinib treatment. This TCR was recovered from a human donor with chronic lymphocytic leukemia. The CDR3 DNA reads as TGCAGCGTTGAAGACCACCGGGACAGTAACGAGCAGTACTTC. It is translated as CSVEDHRDSNEQYF.